The 25 T cell receptor beta chains below all came from one sample that was sequenced in a study of beta chain features in type 1 diabetes. The study reverse transcribed the entire isolated RNA, so it sequenced expressed TCRB transcripts. Sequencing used immunoSEQ multiplex PCR; TCRdb keeps in-frame clones, though not all of them. This sample yields over 100,000 clones, of which 40% are seen a single time; 0.065% belongs to the top ten. Sequenced sample: stem cell memory CD4+ T cells from blood. The receptor source for this set is a woman aged 18-29 years in good health.

V and J are TRBV7-9 and TRBJ1-1; D ambiguous. CDR1 SEHNR and CDR2 FQNEAQ come from the germline V gene (reference sequence). The CDR3 extends over 14 amino acids. Trimming stripped 0 bases from V and 0 bases from J, with 5 bases between. The CDR3 DNA reads as TGTGCCAGCAGCTTAGCCCCTATGAACACTGAAGCTTTCTTT. This sequence encodes CASSLAPMNTEAFF.

This clone was picked up a small number of times. This sequence joins TRBV25-1 and TRBJ2-4; 9 nucleotides agree with TRBD2. The germline V gene has CDR1 MGHDK and CDR2 SYGVNS. The CDR3 has 16 residues. Unmatched junction bases numbered 11, after V lost 4 bases and J lost 7 bases. In DNA form, the CDR3 reads TGTGCCAGCAGTGGCCGTTGGGCGGGAGGGCTCAACATTCAGTACTTC. This codes for CASSGRWAGGLNIQYF.

The rearrangement joins TRBV2 to TRBJ1-1; D is unresolved. The CDR3 covers 16 residues. V gave up 6 bases and J gave up 6 bases, with 23 bases separating them. The germline V gene has CDR1 SNHLY and CDR2 FYNNEI. CDR3 DNA sequence: TGTGCCAGCAGCAAAATCCGGACTAATCTTATCGCTGAAGCTTTCTTT. Encoded protein: CASSKIRTNLIAEAFF. Drawing the rest from reference TRBV2 and TRBJ1-1, the complete variable domain is EPEVTQTPSHQVTQMGQEVILRCVPISNHLYFYWYRQILGQKVEFLVSFYNNEISEKSEIFDDQFSVERPDGSNFTLKIRSTKLEDSAMYFCASSKIRTNLIAEAFFGQGTRLTVV.

A few counts support this clone. The chain recombines TRBV30 with TRBJ2-3, with D maybe TRBD2 (6 bases). Germline CDR1 GTSNPN, CDR2 SVGIG (reference sequence). V shed 6 bases and J shed 6 bases, with 19 bases lying between them. This CDR3 contains 14 residues. CDR3 bases: TGTGCCTGCCCTCTCCAAGCCGGAGGGGATACGCAGTATTTT. Translation: CACPLQAGGDTQYF.

This chain links TRBV5-1 with TRBJ2-7; 11 bases fit TRBD2. This CDR3 comprises 15 residues. Trimming cost V 5 bases and J 3 bases; bases outside gene matches: 7. Germline V gene lookup returns CDR1 SGHRS and CDR2 YFSETQ. The CDR3 DNA is TGCGCCAGCAGAAGGTTAGCGGGAGGGTTCTACGAGCAGTACTTC. Protein sequence: CASRRLAGGFYEQYF.

This clone was counted a few times. The chain uses TRBV19 and TRBJ2-7, with 8 bases aligning to TRBD2. This CDR3 has 15 residues. The germline V gene has CDR1 LNHDA and CDR2 SQIVND (reference sequence). V was pared by 3 bases and J by 3 bases, with 7 bases of the junction left unmatched. In nucleotides, the CDR3 is TGTGCCAGTAGTATGGGATTGGGACTAGACTACGAGCAGTACTTC. This sequence encodes CASSMGLGLDYEQYF.

Only a few counts were recorded for this clone. The rearrangement uses TRBV5-1 and TRBJ2-5, with 9 bases aligning to TRBD1. The germline gives CDR1 SGHRS, CDR2 YFSETQ. V dropped 3 bases and J dropped 2; count of bases not matched to a gene: 5. This CDR3 region has 15 residues. CDR3 nucleotides: TGCGCCAGCAGCTACAGGGGGCGAGGGCAAGAGACCCAGTACTTC. This gives the protein CASSYRGRGQETQYF. Drawing the rest from reference TRBV5-1 and TRBJ2-5, the complete variable domain is KAGVTQTPRYLIKTRGQQVTLSCSPISGHRSVSWYQQTPGQGLQFLFEYFSETQRNKGNFPGRFSGRQFSNSRSEMNVSTLELGDSALYLCASSYRGRGQETQYFGPGTRLLVL.

This clone came up a few times. V and J are TRBV7-9 and TRBJ1-4; TRBD1 might be the D (5 bases). There are 15 residues in the CDR3. From germline, CDR1 is SEHNR and CDR2 FQNEAQ (reference sequence). Deletions cut 1 base from V and 5 bases from J, with 11 bases between. This CDR3 reads CASSLGTGPNEKLFF. As DNA, the CDR3 is TGTGCCAGCAGCTTAGGTACAGGCCCGAATGAAAAACTGTTTTTT.

This clone was detected only a few times. The V and J genes are TRBV5-1 and TRBJ2-5, with D perhaps matching TRBD1 (5 bases). The CDR3 sequence is 13 residues long. CDR1 and CDR2 from the germline V gene are SGHRS and YFSETQ. The germline V and J ends were trimmed by 7 bases and 14 bases, with 24 bases remaining between them. The CDR3 sequence: CASLSFIVGPSYF. The CDR3 DNA sequence: TGCGCCAGCTTGAGCTTCATCGTGGGGCCGTCTTACTTC.

This chain uses TRBV7-2 with TRBJ2-7; possibly TRBD1 for D (7 bases). Trimming removed 4 bases at V and 4 bases at J, with 23 bases between. CDR1 SGHTA and CDR2 FQGNSA come from the germline V gene. The CDR3 has 17 amino acids. DNA of the CDR3: TGTGCCAGCAGCTCCTTCCGGCACCAGACAGGGAGGTACGAGCAGTACTTC. Translating it yields CASSSFRHQTGRYEQYF.

This chain connects TRBV19 to TRBJ1-1; 9 nucleotides line up with TRBD1. CDR3 length: 17 amino acids. V was clipped by 5 bases and J by 1 base; unmatched bases: 11. The germline V gene has CDR1 LNHDA and CDR2 SQIVND (reference sequence). CDR3 sequence: CASSRGDRGKTNTEAFF. The CDR3 DNA follows: TGTGCCAGTAGTCGGGGAGACAGGGGGAAGACGAACACTGAAGCTTTCTTT.

This chain joins TRBV19 and TRBJ2-7, with 7 bases that match TRBD1. The trim removed 6 bases at V and 3 bases at J, leaving 11 bases unmatched. The CDR3 runs 15 residues. Germline CDR1 and CDR2: LNHDA and SQIVND (reference sequence). The CDR3 nucleotides read TGTGCCAGTAGCCACGTAGGGGGCAGTTTCTACGAGCAGTACTTC. It encodes CASSHVGGSFYEQYF.

The chain is built from TRBV18 and TRBJ2-1, with 9 bases matching TRBD1. The CDR3 is made up of 19 amino acids. With 4 bases clipped from V and 3 bases from J, the junction kept 16 bases outside the gene matches. Germline V gives CDR1 KGHSH, CDR2 LQKENI. The CDR3 here is CASSRAQQSGTGIYNEQFF. The CDR3 region has the DNA TGTGCCAGCTCACGAGCCCAGCAATCCGGGACAGGGATCTACAATGAGCAGTTCTTC.

J is TRBJ1-1 and V is TRBV5-4; D is undetermined. Trimming pared 4 bases from V and 1 base from J, leaving 11 bases between. The CDR3 is 14 amino acids. CDR1 and CDR2 from the germline V gene are SGHNT and YYREEE (reference sequence). The CDR3 reads CASSRDTRNTEAFF. CDR3 nucleotide sequence: TGTGCCAGCAGCCGGGATACCAGGAACACTGAAGCTTTCTTT.

This clone was observed a handful of times. The genes are TRBV18 and TRBJ2-5, with TRBD1 matching over 9 bases. J lost 2 bases, V lost 3 bases, and 1 base had no gene match. Germline-derived CDR1 and CDR2 are KGHSH and LQKENI. The CDR3 sequence is 14 residues long. The CDR3 loop is CASSPDRGQETQYF. In nucleotides, the CDR3 is TGTGCCAGCTCACCCGACAGGGGGCAAGAGACCCAGTACTTC.

This clone occurred a few times. This chain uses TRBV5-1 with TRBJ2-3; TRBD2 agrees at 10 bases. CDR1 is SGHRS and CDR2 is YFSETQ in the germline V gene. CDR3 size: 15 residues. Losses at the gene ends were 6 bases for V and 7 bases for J; bases not matched to a gene: 11. The CDR3 spells CASNPSGSWGNTQYF. CDR3 bases: TGCGCCAGCAACCCTAGCGGGAGTTGGGGGAATACGCAGTATTTT.

This clone was seen more than once but under ten times. This chain joins TRBV30 and TRBJ2-7, with 8 bases aligning to TRBD2. The germline gives CDR1 GTSNPN, CDR2 SVGIG (reference sequence). The V and J ends lost 5 bases and 1 base, in that order; junction bases with no gene match: 1. There are 12 residues in the CDR3. The CDR3 here is CAWGGRSYEQYF. DNA of the CDR3: TGTGCCTGGGGCGGGAGGTCCTACGAGCAGTACTTC.

The table lists this clone with a few counts. The chain couples TRBV28 to TRBJ2-7, with a weak D call TRBD1 (6 bases). This CDR3 comprises 15 residues. With 3 bases removed from V and 4 bases from J, the gap between germline ends came to 16 bases. CDR1 is MDHEN, CDR2 SYDVKM, per germline. CDR3 DNA: TGTGCCAGCAGTTTGGGGGCAGGACTGAGGTACGAGCAGTACTTC. Protein sequence: CASSLGAGLRYEQYF.

There are a few counts of this clone. The genes are TRBV12-5 and TRBJ2-7; D unclear. This CDR3 is 12 amino acids long. Deletions cut 4 bases from V and 6 bases from J, with 10 bases between. Germline CDR1 reads LGHNT; CDR2 reads FRNRAP. CDR3: CASGSSRGEQYF. The CDR3 nucleotides read TGTGCTAGTGGTTCATCTCGCGGCGAGCAGTACTTC.

V is TRBV5-4 and J is TRBJ2-1; 11 positions agree with TRBD2. The germline V gene encodes CDR1 SGHNT and CDR2 YYREEE (reference sequence). The CDR3 covers 15 residues. V lost 4 bases and J lost 3; bases outside the gene matches: 3. CDR3 DNA sequence: TGTGCCAGCAGCCCGGGACTAGCGGTCTACAATGAGCAGTTCTTC. The encoded protein is CASSPGLAVYNEQFF. The full variable domain, its missing parts supplied by reference TRBV5-4 and TRBJ2-1, is ETGVTQSPTHLIKTRGQQVTLRCSSQSGHNTVSWYQQALGQGPQFIFQYYREEENGRGNFPPRFSGLQFPNYSSELNVNALELDDSALYLCASSPGLAVYNEQFFGPGTRLTVL.

The CDR3 DNA reads TGCGCCAGCGGACTTACGAGGGGGGGGAATAGAATATCCTACGAGCAGTACTTC. Protein: CASGLTRGGNRISYEQYF. V and J are TRBV23-1 and TRBJ2-7, with a tentative D call TRBD2 (7 bases). TRBV23-1 qualifies as an ORF whose function is uncertain. Trimming took off 8 bases at V and 1 base at J, with 27 bases between the two ends. The CDR3 sequence is 18 residues long.

This clone turned up a few times. This sequence joins TRBV7-8 and TRBJ2-7, with D tentatively TRBD2 (6 bases). V lost 5 bases, J lost 7 bases, and 21 bases lay in between. Germline CDR1 reads SGHVS; CDR2 reads FQNEAQ. The CDR3 extends over 15 amino acids. CDR3 region: CASSATGTYWGEQYF. The CDR3 nucleotides read TGTGCCAGCAGCGCCACCGGGACTTATTGGGGGGAGCAGTACTTC.

This chain connects TRBV30 to TRBJ1-4, with no clear D. Germline V gene data show CDR1 as GTSNPN and CDR2 as SVGIG (reference sequence). The CDR3 is 10 amino acids. Trimming removed 1 base from V and 14 bases from J, with 8 bases in between. The DNA of the CDR3 is TGTGCCTGGAGTGGGAGTAGGCTGTTTTTT. It yields the protein CAWSGSRLFF. The variable domain in full, with the rest retrieved from reference TRBV30 and TRBJ1-4, is SQTIHQWPATLVQPVGSPLSLECTVEGTSNPNLYWYRQAAGRGLQLLFYSVGIGQISSEVPQNLSASRPQDRQFILSSKKLLLSDSGFYLCAWSGSRLFFGSGTQLSVL.

This clone was picked up a small number of times. As DNA, the CDR3 is TGTGCCAGCAGTGAAGGAGGCACCTCTGGAAACACCATATATTTT. Its protein is CASSEGGTSGNTIYF. The chain combines TRBV25-1 with TRBJ1-3; D unresolved. This CDR3 comprises 15 residues. Germline V gene data show CDR1 as MGHDK and CDR2 as SYGVNS. The V gene lost 2 bases and the J gene lost 0 bases, with 8 bases spanning the gap.

The chain couples TRBV11-2 to TRBJ2-2, with 13 bases lining up with TRBD2. V lost 7 bases to trimming and J lost 5 bases; unmatched junction nucleotides: 13. This CDR3 contains 18 residues. The germline V gene has CDR1 SGHAT and CDR2 FQNNGV. The CDR3, as DNA: TGTGCCAGCACCACACACCGGACTAGCGGGAGTTGGACCGGGGAGCTGTTTTTT. Translation gives CASTTHRTSGSWTGELFF. The full variable domain, rest sourced from reference TRBV11-2 and TRBJ2-2, is EAGVAQSPRYKIIEKRQSVAFWCNPISGHATLYWYQQILGQGPKLLIQFQNNGVVDDSQLPKDRFSAERLKGVDSTLKIQPAKLEDSAVYLCASTTHRTSGSWTGELFFGEGSRLTVL.